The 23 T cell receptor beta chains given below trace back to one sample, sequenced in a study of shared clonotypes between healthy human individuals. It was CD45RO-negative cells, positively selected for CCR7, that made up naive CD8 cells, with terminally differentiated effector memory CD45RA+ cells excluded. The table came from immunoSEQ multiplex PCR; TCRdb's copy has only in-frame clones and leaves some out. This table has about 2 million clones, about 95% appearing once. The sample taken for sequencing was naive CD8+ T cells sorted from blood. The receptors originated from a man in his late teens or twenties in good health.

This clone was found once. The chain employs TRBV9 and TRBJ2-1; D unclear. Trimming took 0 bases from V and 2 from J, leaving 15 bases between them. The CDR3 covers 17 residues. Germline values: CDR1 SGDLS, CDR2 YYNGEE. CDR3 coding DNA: TGTGCCAGCAGCGTAGGTGTCGGTGAGTTCCCCTACAATGAGCAGTTCTTC. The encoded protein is CASSVGVGEFPYNEQFF.

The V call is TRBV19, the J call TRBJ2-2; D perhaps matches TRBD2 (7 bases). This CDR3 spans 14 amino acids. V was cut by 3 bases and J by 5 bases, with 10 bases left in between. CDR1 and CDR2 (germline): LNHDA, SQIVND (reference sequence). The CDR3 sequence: CASSMGGPTGELFF. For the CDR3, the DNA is TGTGCCAGTAGTATGGGGGGGCCAACCGGGGAGCTGTTTTTT.

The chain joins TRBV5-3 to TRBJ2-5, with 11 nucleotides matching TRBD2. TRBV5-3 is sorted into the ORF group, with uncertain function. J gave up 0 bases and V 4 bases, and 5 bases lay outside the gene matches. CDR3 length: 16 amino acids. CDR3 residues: CARSGGLAEYQETQYF. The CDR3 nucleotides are TGTGCCAGAAGCGGGGGACTAGCGGAGTACCAAGAGACCCAGTACTTC.

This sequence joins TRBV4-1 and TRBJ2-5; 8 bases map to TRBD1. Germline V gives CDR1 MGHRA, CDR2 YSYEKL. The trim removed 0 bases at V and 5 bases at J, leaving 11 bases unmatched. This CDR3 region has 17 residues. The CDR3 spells CASSQDSMTGEWETQYF. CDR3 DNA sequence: TGCGCCAGCAGCCAAGATTCGATGACAGGGGAATGGGAGACCCAGTACTTC.

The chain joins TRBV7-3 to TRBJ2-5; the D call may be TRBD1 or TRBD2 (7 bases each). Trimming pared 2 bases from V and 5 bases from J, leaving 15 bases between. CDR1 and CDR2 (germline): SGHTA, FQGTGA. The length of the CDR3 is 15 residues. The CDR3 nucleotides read TGTGCCAGCAGCTTACTCAGGGGGGGAGTTGAGACCCAGTACTTC. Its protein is CASSLLRGGVETQYF.

CDR3 DNA sequence: TGTGCCAGCAGTGAAGCCCACCTAGCGGCCCAGGGGGAGTCGCGGGAGACCCAGTACTTC. It translates to CASSEAHLAAQGESRETQYF. V and J are TRBV6-1 and TRBJ2-5, with D tentatively TRBD1 or TRBD2 (7 bases each). Looked up from germline, CDR1 is MNHNS and CDR2 is SASEGT. V was clipped by 0 bases and J by 5 bases, with 28 bases between them. CDR3 length: 20 amino acids.

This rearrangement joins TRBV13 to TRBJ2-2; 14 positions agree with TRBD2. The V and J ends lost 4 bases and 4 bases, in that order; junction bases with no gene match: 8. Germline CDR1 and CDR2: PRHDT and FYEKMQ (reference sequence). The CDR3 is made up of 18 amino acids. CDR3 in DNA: TGTGCCAGCAGCTACGCGGGACTAGCGGGAGCGGGCACCGGGGAGCTGTTTTTT. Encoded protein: CASSYAGLAGAGTGELFF.

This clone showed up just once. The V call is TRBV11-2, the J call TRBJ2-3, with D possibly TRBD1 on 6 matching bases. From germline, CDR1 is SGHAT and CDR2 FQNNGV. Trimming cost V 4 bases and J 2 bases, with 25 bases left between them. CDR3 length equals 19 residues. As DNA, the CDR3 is TGTGCCAGCAGCTCCCCCCCACAGGGAGCCCGCAGAGACACAGATACGCAGTATTTT. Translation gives CASSSPPQGARRDTDTQYF. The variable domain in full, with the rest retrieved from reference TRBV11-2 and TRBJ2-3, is EAGVAQSPRYKIIEKRQSVAFWCNPISGHATLYWYQQILGQGPKLLIQFQNNGVVDDSQLPKDRFSAERLKGVDSTLKIQPAKLEDSAVYLCASSSPPQGARRDTDTQYFGPGTRLTVL.

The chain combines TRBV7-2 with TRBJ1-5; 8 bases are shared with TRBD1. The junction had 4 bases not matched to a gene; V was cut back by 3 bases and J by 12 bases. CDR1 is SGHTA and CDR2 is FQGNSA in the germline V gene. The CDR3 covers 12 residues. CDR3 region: CASSFIQGVQHF. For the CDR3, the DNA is TGTGCCAGCAGCTTCATACAGGGGGTCCAGCATTTT.

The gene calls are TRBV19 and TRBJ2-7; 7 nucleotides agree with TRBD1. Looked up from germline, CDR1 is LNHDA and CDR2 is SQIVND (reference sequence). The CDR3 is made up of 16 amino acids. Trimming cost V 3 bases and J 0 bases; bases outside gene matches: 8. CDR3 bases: TGTGCCAGTAGTATTCTTTTGACAGGGAGCTCCTACGAGCAGTACTTC. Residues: CASSILLTGSSYEQYF.

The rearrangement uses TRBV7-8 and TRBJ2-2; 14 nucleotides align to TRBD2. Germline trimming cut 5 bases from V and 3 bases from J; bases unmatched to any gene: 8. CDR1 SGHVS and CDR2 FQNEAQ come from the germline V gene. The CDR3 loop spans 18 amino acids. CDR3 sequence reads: CASSLGTSGGLYTGELFF. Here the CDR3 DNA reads TGTGCCAGCAGCCTCGGGACTAGCGGGGGCCTTTACACCGGGGAGCTGTTTTTT.

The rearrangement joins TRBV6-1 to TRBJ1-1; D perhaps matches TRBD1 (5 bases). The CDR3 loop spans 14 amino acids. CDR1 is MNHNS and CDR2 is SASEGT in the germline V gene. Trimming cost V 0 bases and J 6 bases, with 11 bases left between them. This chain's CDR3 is CASSEAGVGAEAFF. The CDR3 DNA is TGTGCCAGCAGTGAAGCAGGGGTCGGGGCTGAAGCTTTCTTT.

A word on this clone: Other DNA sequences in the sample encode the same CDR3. The CDR3 nucleotides read TGCGCCAGCAGCCCCCGGGATGGGGGATACGAGCAGTACTTC. Its translation: CASSPRDGGYEQYF. V and J are TRBV4-3 and TRBJ2-7; D could derive from TRBD1 or TRBD2 (5 bases each). The ends were cut back, 4 bases at V and 4 bases at J, with 14 bases in the middle. Germline CDR1 is LGHNA and CDR2 is YSLEER. The CDR3 runs 14 residues.

The CDR3 nucleotides are TGCACCACTGGAGAGGGCACAGATACGCAGTATTTT. Protein product: CTTGEGTDTQYF. This chain links TRBV10-2 with TRBJ2-3; D gene unclear. Germline V gene sequence: CDR1 WSHSY, CDR2 SAAADI. This CDR3 has 12 amino acids.

The CDR3 bases are TGTGCCAGCAAATTCTCCGGGACAGGGTTCCCCCATGGCTACACCTTC. It specifies CASKFSGTGFPHGYTF. V gene TRBV27 combines with J gene TRBJ1-2; 9 bases map to TRBD1. J lost 6 bases, V lost 7 bases, and 15 bases had no gene match. This CDR3 is built from 16 residues. The germline CDR1 and CDR2 sequences are MNHEY and SMNVEV (reference sequence).

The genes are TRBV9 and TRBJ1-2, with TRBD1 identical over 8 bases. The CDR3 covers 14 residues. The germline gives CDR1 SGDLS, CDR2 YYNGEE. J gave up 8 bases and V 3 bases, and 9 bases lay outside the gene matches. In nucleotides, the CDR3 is TGTGCCAGCAGCGAGATCCAGGGGGCGCCCGGCTACACCTTC. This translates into CASSEIQGAPGYTF.

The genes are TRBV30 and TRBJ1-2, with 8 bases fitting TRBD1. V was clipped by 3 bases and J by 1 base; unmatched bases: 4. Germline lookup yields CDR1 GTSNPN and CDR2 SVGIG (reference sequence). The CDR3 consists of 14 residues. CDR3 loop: CAWRGTGGNYGYTF. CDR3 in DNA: TGTGCCTGGAGGGGAACAGGGGGTAACTATGGCTACACCTTC. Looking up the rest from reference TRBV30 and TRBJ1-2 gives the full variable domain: SQTIHQWPATLVQPVGSPLSLECTVEGTSNPNLYWYRQAAGRGLQLLFYSVGIGQISSEVPQNLSASRPQDRQFILSSKKLLLSDSGFYLCAWRGTGGNYGYTFGSGTRLTVV.

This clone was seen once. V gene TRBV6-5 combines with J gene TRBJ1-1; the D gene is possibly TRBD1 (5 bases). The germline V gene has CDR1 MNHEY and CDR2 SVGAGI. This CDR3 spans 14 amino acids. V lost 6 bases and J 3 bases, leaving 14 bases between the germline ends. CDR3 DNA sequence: TGTGCCAGCAGCCAACAGGTAGGGGACACTGAAGCTTTCTTT. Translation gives CASSQQVGDTEAFF.

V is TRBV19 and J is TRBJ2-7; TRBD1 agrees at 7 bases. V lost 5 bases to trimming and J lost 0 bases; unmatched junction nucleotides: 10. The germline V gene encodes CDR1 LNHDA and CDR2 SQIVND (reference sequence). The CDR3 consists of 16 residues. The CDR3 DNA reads TGTGCCAGTAGTGTTCCCGGGACAGAGGGCTCCTACGAGCAGTACTTC. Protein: CASSVPGTEGSYEQYF.

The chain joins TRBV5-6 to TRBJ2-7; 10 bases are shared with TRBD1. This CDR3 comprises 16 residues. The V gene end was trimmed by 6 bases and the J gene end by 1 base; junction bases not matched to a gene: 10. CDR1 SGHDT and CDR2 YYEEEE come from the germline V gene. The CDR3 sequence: CASTDGPGQGSYEQYF. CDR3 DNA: TGTGCCAGCACCGACGGTCCGGGACAGGGGTCCTACGAGCAGTACTTC.

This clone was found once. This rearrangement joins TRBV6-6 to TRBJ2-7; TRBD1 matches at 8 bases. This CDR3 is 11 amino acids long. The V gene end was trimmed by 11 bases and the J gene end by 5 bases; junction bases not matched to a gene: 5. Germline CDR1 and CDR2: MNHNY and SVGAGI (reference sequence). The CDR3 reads CAVSQGDEQYF. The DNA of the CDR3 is TGTGCCGTATCACAGGGGGACGAGCAGTACTTC.

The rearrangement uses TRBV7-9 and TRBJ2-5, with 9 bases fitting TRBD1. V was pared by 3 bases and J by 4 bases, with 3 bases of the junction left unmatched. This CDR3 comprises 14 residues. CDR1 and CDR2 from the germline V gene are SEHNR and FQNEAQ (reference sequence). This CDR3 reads CASSFAQGAETQYF. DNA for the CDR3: TGTGCCAGCAGCTTCGCACAGGGGGCAGAGACCCAGTACTTC. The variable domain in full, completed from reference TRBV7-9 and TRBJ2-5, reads DTGVSQNPRHKITKRGQNVTFRCDPISEHNRLYWYRQTLGQGPEFLTYFQNEAQLEKSRLLSDRFSAERPKGSFSTLEIQRTEQGDSAMYLCASSFAQGAETQYFGPGTRLLVL.

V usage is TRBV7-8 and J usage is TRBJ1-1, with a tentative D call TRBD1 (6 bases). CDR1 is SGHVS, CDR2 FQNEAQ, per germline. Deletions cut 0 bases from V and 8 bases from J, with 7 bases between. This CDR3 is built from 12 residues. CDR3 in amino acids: CASSLAGTEAFF. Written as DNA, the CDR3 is TGTGCCAGCAGCTTAGCGGGGACAGAAGCTTTCTTT.